This TCR beta chain was recovered during a study of OX40 agonist ivuxolimab in advanced cancers. Comment on this clone: Its antigen is not identified.

TCRdb's copy holds only in-frame clones and misses some; the assay was immunoSEQ multiplex PCR. The sample has just over 90,000 clones, around nine tenths seen once. V lost 10 bases and J 5 bases, leaving 17 bases between the germline ends. Germline-derived CDR1 and CDR2 are SGHNT and YENEEA. The CDR3 is 13 residues long. Notes on the study in general: Partial responders treated at 0.1-3.0 mg/kg exhibited clonal expansion among the lowest measured. Clones of CD4+ and CD8+ blood T cells grew by week 6 at doses of 0.1 to 3.0 mg/kg.

If patients had autoimmune disease history or systemic immunosuppression, they were excluded. V usage is TRBV11-3 and J usage is TRBJ1-1, with D maybe TRBD1 (5 bases). This clonotype originated in an adult with an advanced solid tumor such as melanoma, head and neck, liver or kidney cancer. Sequences were derived from CD4+ or CD8+ T cells sorted from blood, sampled in a trial of the OX40 agonist ivuxolimab. The CDR3 protein is CAIGKFGGTEAFF. The CDR3 bases are TGTGCCATCGGTAAATTTGGGGGGACTGAAGCTTTCTTT.